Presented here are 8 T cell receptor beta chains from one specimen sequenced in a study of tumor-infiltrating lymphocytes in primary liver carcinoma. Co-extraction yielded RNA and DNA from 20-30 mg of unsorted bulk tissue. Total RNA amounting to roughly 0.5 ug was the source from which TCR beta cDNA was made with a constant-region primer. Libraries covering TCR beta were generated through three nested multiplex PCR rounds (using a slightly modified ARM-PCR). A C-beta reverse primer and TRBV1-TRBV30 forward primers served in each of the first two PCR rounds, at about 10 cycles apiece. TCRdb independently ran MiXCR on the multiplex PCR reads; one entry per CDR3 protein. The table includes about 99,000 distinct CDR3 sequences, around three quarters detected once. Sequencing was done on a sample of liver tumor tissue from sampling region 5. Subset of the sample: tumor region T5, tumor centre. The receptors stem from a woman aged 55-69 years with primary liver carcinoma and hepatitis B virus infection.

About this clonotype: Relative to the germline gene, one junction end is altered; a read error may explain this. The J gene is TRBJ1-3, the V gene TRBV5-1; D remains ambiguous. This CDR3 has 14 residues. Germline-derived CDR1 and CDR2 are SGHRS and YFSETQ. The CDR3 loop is CANSLVGSGNTIYF. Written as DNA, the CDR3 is TGCGCCAACAGCTTGGTTGGCTCTGGAAACACTATATATTTT.

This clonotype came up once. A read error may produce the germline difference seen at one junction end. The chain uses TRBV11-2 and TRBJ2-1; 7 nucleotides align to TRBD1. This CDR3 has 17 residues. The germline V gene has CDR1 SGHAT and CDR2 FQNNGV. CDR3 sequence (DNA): TGTGTCAGCAACTTACGACCGGGACAGAGATTCTACAATGGGCAGTTCTTC. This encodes CVSNLRPGQRFYNGQFF.

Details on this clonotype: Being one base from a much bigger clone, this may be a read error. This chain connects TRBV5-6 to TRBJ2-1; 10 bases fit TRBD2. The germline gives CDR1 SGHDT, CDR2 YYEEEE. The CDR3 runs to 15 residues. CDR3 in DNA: TGTGCCAACAGCTTGGGCCGACTAGCGGGCAATGAGCAGTTCTTC. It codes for CANSLGRLAGNEQFF.

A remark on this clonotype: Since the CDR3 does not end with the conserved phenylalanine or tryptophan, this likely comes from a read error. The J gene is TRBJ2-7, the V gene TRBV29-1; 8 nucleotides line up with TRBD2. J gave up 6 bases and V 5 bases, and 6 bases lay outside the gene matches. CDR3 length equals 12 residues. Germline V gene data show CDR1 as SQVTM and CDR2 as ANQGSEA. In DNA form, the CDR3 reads TGCAGCGTTAGATTAGCGGGATCCGAGCAGTACCTC. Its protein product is CSVRLAGSEQYL.

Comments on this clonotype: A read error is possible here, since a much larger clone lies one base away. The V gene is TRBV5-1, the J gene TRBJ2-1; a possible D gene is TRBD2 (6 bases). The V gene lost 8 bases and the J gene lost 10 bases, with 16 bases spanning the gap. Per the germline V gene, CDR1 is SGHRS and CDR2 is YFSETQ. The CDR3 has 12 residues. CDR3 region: CARQTGVKEQFF. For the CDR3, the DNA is TGCGCCAGACAGACGGGGGTGAAAGAGCAGTTCTTC.

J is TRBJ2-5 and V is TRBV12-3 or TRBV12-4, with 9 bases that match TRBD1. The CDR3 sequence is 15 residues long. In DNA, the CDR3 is TGTACCAACAGTTTTTCCACAGGGGGCGCGGAGACCCAGTACTTC. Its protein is CTNSFSTGGAETQYF.

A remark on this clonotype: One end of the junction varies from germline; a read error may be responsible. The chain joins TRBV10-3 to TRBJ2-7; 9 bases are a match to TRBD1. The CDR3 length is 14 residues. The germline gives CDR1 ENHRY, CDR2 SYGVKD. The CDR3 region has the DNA TGTGCCATCTGGGCGGCGGACAGGGGCTACGAGCAGTGCTTC. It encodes CAIWAADRGYEQCF.

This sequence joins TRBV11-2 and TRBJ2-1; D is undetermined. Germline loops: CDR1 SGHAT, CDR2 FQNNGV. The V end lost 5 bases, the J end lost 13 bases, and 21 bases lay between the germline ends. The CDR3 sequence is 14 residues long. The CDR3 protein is CASSQRNVRKDQFF. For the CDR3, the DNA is TGTGCCAGCAGCCAGAGGAACGTCCGCAAGGATCAGTTCTTC. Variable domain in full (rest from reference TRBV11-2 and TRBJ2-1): EAGVAQSPRYKIIEKRQSVAFWCNPISGHATLYWYQQILGQGPKLLIQFQNNGVVDDSQLPKDRFSAERLKGVDSTLKIQPAKLEDSAVYLCASSQRNVRKDQFFGPGTRLTVL.